The 5 T cell receptor beta chains below were found in one sample sequenced in a study of CD8+ T cells in alopecia areata. Sequencing templates came from extracted RNA that was reverse transcribed into cDNA. This table comes from immunoSEQ multiplex PCR, and its TCRdb copy is limited to in-frame clones, with some not included. Among 170,000 or so clones, around half were seen once, and the ten largest hold 10% to 14%. The treatment here: oral pan-JAK inhibitor, 5-10 mg twice daily. Sequenced material: CD8+ T cells sorted from blood, taken at week 24, from a patient treated with tofacitinib. The receptors were sampled from a human donor with alopecia areata.

This chain joins TRBV30 and TRBJ2-3; D gene unclear. The CDR3 has 12 residues. V lost 3 bases, J lost 5 bases, and 9 bases lay in between. Germline V gene data show CDR1 as GTSNPN and CDR2 as SVGIG (reference sequence). CDR3 protein: CAWRASRDTQYF. CDR3 in DNA: TGTGCCTGGAGGGCGTCCAGAGATACGCAGTATTTT.

This clone was seen once. This rearrangement joins TRBV2 to TRBJ2-4; 10 bases align to TRBD1. V was pared by 6 bases and J by 6 bases, with 5 bases of the junction left unmatched. Germline V gene sequence: CDR1 SNHLY, CDR2 FYNNEI. The CDR3 consists of 14 residues. CDR3 DNA sequence: TGTGCCAGCAGGGGGACAGGGGAGGGAAACATTCAGTACTTC. Its translation is CASRGTGEGNIQYF.

This chain connects TRBV30 to TRBJ2-7; 10 nucleotides agree with TRBD1. The CDR3 consists of 13 residues. Losses at the gene ends were 2 bases for V and 7 bases for J; bases not matched to a gene: 5. Germline V gives CDR1 GTSNPN, CDR2 SVGIG (reference sequence). CDR3 protein: CAWSLGQGKEQYF. As DNA, the CDR3 is TGTGCCTGGAGTCTGGGACAGGGGAAGGAGCAGTACTTC.

This clone has just a few counts. The chain has TRBV30 and TRBJ2-2, with D uncertain. CDR1 and CDR2 (germline): GTSNPN, SVGIG (reference sequence). The V and J ends lost 0 bases and 3 bases respectively, with 14 bases between them. The CDR3 runs to 16 residues. The CDR3 region has the DNA TGTGCCTGGAGTGTACTTCCCGGGTTGGACACCGGGGAGCTGTTTTTT. It yields the protein CAWSVLPGLDTGELFF.

Worth noting for this clone: The junction differs from germline at one of its ends, possibly a read error. This sequence joins TRBV29-1 and TRBJ1-1, with a possible D match to TRBD1 (5 bases). Germline assignment: CDR1 SQVTM and CDR2 ANQGSEA. This CDR3 region has 12 residues. This CDR3 is CSVEDGGAEASF. CDR3 nucleotide sequence: TGCAGCGTTGAAGATGGGGGAGCTGAAGCTTCCTTT.